This TCR beta chain was profiled in a study of neurological immune-mediated disorders. Synthesis of cDNA was carried out by template-switch 5'RACE. The reaction used 10-nucleotide random UMIs. Over 200 million TCR-beta sequences from 15-18 subjects came from every sequencing run. MiXCR, applied by TCRdb to the 5' RACE reads, yields one record per CDR3 protein. The sample has around 66,000 distinct CDR3 sequences, roughly 5.5% seen once. Study findings and constraints: HTLV-1-associated myelopathy ranked highest for TCR clonal expansion and multiple sclerosis lowest, beneath healthy controls.

This clonotype was counted many times. The target antigen is unknown. Trimming pared 4 bases from V and 5 bases from J, leaving 17 bases between. The CDR3 runs 15 residues. The chain links TRBV12-3 or TRBV12-4 to TRBJ1-1, with D hard to call. Material for sequencing was PBMCs. The clonotype originates from a woman under 40 with multiple sclerosis. CDR3 residues: CASSSDATTGTEAFF. CDR3 nucleotide sequence: TGTGCCAGCAGTTCGGACGCCACCACGGGGACTGAAGCTTTCTTT.